This T cell receptor (beta chain) was identified during a study of blood T cells in healthy people across ages. With a J-beta primer mix and a sample-barcoded 5' primer, a second PCR ran about 7 to 12 cycles. TCRdb analysed the 5' RACE reads with MiXCR anew, one entry per CDR3 protein. The sample carries fewer than 700,000 distinct CDR3 sequences, around half recorded once. This clonotype was found many times. The antigen remains undetermined. Study findings and constraints: Naive CD4+ cells and diversity were both higher in long-lived donors than in aged donors.

The CDR3 spans 11 residues. Trimming took off 3 bases at V and 8 bases at J, with 7 bases between the two ends. The genes are TRBV12-3 or TRBV12-4 and TRBJ1-2, with D possibly TRBD1 on 5 matching bases. Sequencing was performed on blood. This receptor was taken from a man older than 75 in good health. As DNA, the CDR3 is TGTGCCAGCAGTTTTGGGGCCGGCTACACCTTC. This translates into CASSFGAGYTF.